These T cell receptor beta chains were read from a single sample in a study of regulatory T cells in long-lasting Graves disease. Each CDR3 protein is one row after TCRdb ran MiXCR on the multiplex PCR reads. The sample shows about 530,000 distinct CDR3 sequences, roughly a sixth of them seen only once. The data also belong to a second study, concerning T cells in Graves' hyperthyroidism and ophthalmopathy.

Sequences were derived from peripheral blood mononuclear cells (PBMCs), sampled at new diagnosis, from a patient treated with antithyroid drugs. The receptors stem from a woman aged 40 to 65 with Graves disease. Each CDR3 is given without its conserved first and last residue. The order of the fields is D gene, V gene, clone size, J gene, CDR3 length, CDR3 protein. A D gene is named only where the DNA matches it firmly. The size of a clone is reported for some rows only, either as once, few or many, or as a class for expanded clones.

TRBD2	TRBV12-3/TRBV12-4	many	TRBJ2-1	10	ASSSAGGQNF
NA	TRBV6-1	NA	TRBJ1-2	11	ASRRGPDYGYT
NA	TRBV10-3	NA	TRBJ1-1	11	AISEMENTEAF
NA	TRBV9	many	TRBJ1-5	16	ASSAPIDKPGLNQPQH
TRBD2	TRBV4-1	many	TRBJ2-5	12	ASSPSGGAETQY
NA	TRBV3-1	many	TRBJ2-3	15	ASSQDSGRALTDTQY
NA	TRBV2	many	TRBJ2-3	10	ASSESWITQY
TRBD1	TRBV3-1	many	TRBJ2-3	14	ASSQNGQGMTDTQY
NA	TRBV20-1	NA	TRBJ1-5	16	SARDIPKMGRDYQPQH
TRBD2	TRBV7-2	many	TRBJ2-2	14	ASSLKAGGNTGELF
NA	TRBV6-1	many	TRBJ2-2	11	ASRTVGTGELF
NA	TRBV27	few	TRBJ2-7	11	ASSLLGPNEQY
TRBD1	TRBV19	few	TRBJ2-4	16	ASSIDGTGRVAKNIQY
TRBD2	TRBV15	NA	TRBJ2-1	11	ATSRGLANEQF
NA	TRBV28	few	TRBJ1-2	11	ASGSTVNYGYT
NA	TRBV6-5	NA	TRBJ2-3	13	ASSWDLAGADTQY
NA	TRBV5-5	many	TRBJ1-1	13	ASSKSKTGQTEAF
NA	TRBV2	many	TRBJ1-2	12	ASGSLSTGYGYT
NA	TRBV18	NA	TRBJ1-6	11	ASSPSEHSPLH
NA	TRBV20-1	many	TRBJ2-1	12	SAPREGKLNEQF
NA	TRBV12-3/TRBV12-4	many	TRBJ2-4	9	ASSFRDIQY
TRBD1	TRBV28	many	TRBJ2-1	16	ASSSPPGQGVTYNEQF
NA	TRBV3-1	few	TRBJ2-5	13	ASSPSRGAWETQY
NA	TRBV28	many	TRBJ1-1	11	ASTSYRDTEAF
TRBD1	TRBV30	NA	TRBJ1-2	9	AWSRGYGYT
NA	TRBV7-9	many	TRBJ2-1	10	ASSSGLHEQF
TRBD1	TRBV7-2	many	TRBJ2-7	11	ASSLGTVSEQY
TRBD2	TRBV5-1	NA	TRBJ2-2	14	ASSLNPGGGPGELF
NA	TRBV18	many	TRBJ1-5	12	ASSPWGSDQPQH
TRBD1	TRBV18	many	TRBJ1-2	14	ASSPSSGTGIYGYT
NA	TRBV7-2	many	TRBJ1-5	13	ASSPRWVSNQPQH
NA	TRBV7-8	many	TRBJ2-7	12	ASSLALMFDEQY
NA	TRBV5-1	many	TRBJ1-2	12	ASSLGTGTDGYT
TRBD1	TRBV12-3/TRBV12-4	many	TRBJ1-1	11	ASNLRTGTEAF
TRBD2	TRBV19	few	TRBJ2-1	13	ASSIPGRVGNEQF
TRBD2	TRBV14	few	TRBJ2-1	16	ASSLTSGGPPVYNEQF
NA	TRBV12-3/TRBV12-4	many	TRBJ1-5	11	ASSKQGSQPQH